This T cell receptor (beta chain) was captured by sequencing in a study of blood T cells in healthy people across ages (dated by TCRdb to between 2014 and 2016). About the study as a whole: In model experiments, template switching captured roughly one uniquely barcoded TCR beta cDNA molecule for every two T cells. Age-related changes in TCR beta repertoire diversity were measured in the study by deep sequencing normalized with unique cDNA molecular identifiers. Donors were grouped into four age groups: young (average approximately 15 years), middle-aged (39), aged (62) and long-lived (around 80). Donors of different ages were randomly distributed across sequencing lanes to avoid experimental bias. Two additional independent replicas of 1 million unique cDNA reads from the same blood draw were analyzed for two donors (one aged 18 to 29 and one aged 80 or older). Overall results and qualifications from the work: Observed TCR beta diversity per million T cells fell roughly linearly with age, and a significant reduction was already apparent by age around 44. Estimates of total diversity based on one million sequenced T cells were regarded as lower bounds and as underestimates. Observed TCR beta diversity correlated strongly with the percentage of naive T cells measured by flow cytometry. Because profiling used bulk unsorted PBMCs, naive and antigen-experienced compartments could not be compared conclusively. Compared with the aged group, the long-lived group had more naive CD4+ T cells, fewer expanded clones and increased TCR diversity, suggesting age selection. The CMV infection status of donors was not known, potentially confounding age-related changes in expanded clonotypes.

The roughly 38 donors, aged roughly 6 to 95 years, were systemically healthy Caucasian individuals from Russia. Each donor gave around 9.5 milliliters of peripheral blood, collected into EDTA-treated Vacutainer tubes. Ficoll-Paque density-gradient centrifugation was used to isolate PBMCs, with at least 6 million obtained per sample. Total RNA was extracted from PBMCs with Trizol reagent, with at least 6 micrograms obtained per sample. The percentages of naive CD45RAhigh/CD27high T cells were determined by flow cytometry on a PBMC aliquot from every donor. This clonotype qualifies as large (0.1 to 1%). Which antigen it targets is not known. Per-base qualities were not stored, and no clone one base away is much larger. The library was prepared using 5' RACE. The sequencer listed for this sample is Illumina HiSeq 2500. A second PCR of roughly 7 to 11 cycles was performed with a sample-barcoded 5' primer and a J-beta primer mix. A template-switch 5' adaptor carrying 12 random nucleotides introduced a unique molecular identifier onto each TCR beta cDNA molecule. At least 3 million CDR3-containing paired-end reads were obtained from each sample. The Mint cDNA synthesis kit, primed by a TRBC-specific oligonucleotide, was used to synthesize first-strand cDNA from all RNA. After uracil-DNA glycosylase treatment, a first 18-cycle PCR used universal primers M1SS and BC2_uni_R on all cDNA. The authors' analysis ran thus. For normalization, 1 million high-quality reads, each with a distinct molecular identifier, were randomly selected from each sample. Instead of being binned into consensus sequences, reads that shared molecular identifiers were thrown out. MiTCR, with a Q25 quality threshold and the strictest error-elimination algorithm, was used for CDR3 identification, clonotype clustering and error correction. A nonparametric unseen species model using Euler transformation provided a lower-bound estimate of total TCR beta diversity. TCRdb's own reprocessing of the public reads used fastp at Q25 and MiXCR and kept productive beta chains. Every entry covers one CDR3 protein and lists the most common genes and DNA from its rows. Clone size and V and J calls follow TCRdb, not the original study. The sample table contains 650,000 to 800,000 distinct CDR3 sequences; only one count was recorded for 40% to 50% of them. The top ten clonotypes cover nearly 20% of the sample.

The sequencing input was blood. This sequence originates from a man aged 60 to 69 in good health.

The CDR3 has the sequence CASSQESHTSGGIPEQFF. Here is the DNA: TGTGCCAGCAGCCAGGAGAGCCACACTAGCGGGGGGATCCCTGAGCAGTTCTTC. The chain couples TRBV4-2 to TRBJ2-1, with 12 bases in between that match TRBD2. The CDR3 runs 18 residues from the cysteine to the phenylalanine. Solely the CDR3 DNA is kept, with 54 bases framed from the first base. CDR1 and CDR2, looked up from the germline V gene, are LGHNA and YNFKEQ. Trimming accounts for 3 bases at V and 9 bases at J, while the number of junction bases matched to no gene is 15.